This T cell receptor beta chain appears in the sequencing data of a study of OX40 agonist ivuxolimab in advanced cancers. Background on the study: Cohort: around 83% men, mean age around 55, aged about 23 to 79. Partial responses, seen in three patients, involved one hepatocellular carcinoma and two cutaneous melanomas. Study-wide points: In general, CD8+ T cells held more expanded clones than CD4+ did, on average.

The protocol was immunoSEQ multiplex PCR, while the TCRdb copy is restricted to in-frame clones and leaves out a portion. The data show tens of thousands of clones, around 89% seen once. As to this clone: Its specificity is unknown.

Germline-derived CDR1 and CDR2 are MGHRA and YSYEKL. CDR3 length equals 15 residues. Between the trimmed V and J ends, which lost 2 bases and 3 bases, there was a span of 13 bases. Samples were taken at baseline and on day 1 of cycles 4 and 7. J is TRBJ2-5 and V is TRBV4-1; D might be TRBD2 (6 bases). The sequencing used CD4+ or CD8+ T cells sorted from blood, collected in a trial of the OX40 agonist ivuxolimab. This clonotype originated in an adult with an advanced solid tumor such as melanoma, head and neck, liver or kidney cancer. The DNA for the CDR3 is TGCGCCAGCAGCCAATTAGTCTGGGGGGAAGAGACCCAGTACTTC. Translating it yields CASSQLVWGEETQYF.